The entry below gives a single TCR beta chain sequence along with its context. These data belong to a study of blood T cell repertoires in COVID-19. Study-level background: Acute and convalescent COVID-19 specimens originated in the United States, Italy and Spain. The analysed material was cDNA or gDNA that came from T cells, B-cell-depleted T cells, or PBMCs.

In the original workflow: Counts of nucleated cells, estimated from reference gene primer amplification, were obtained. TCRdb keeps only in-frame clones here, not all; method: immunoSEQ multiplex PCR. V, J and clone size are taken as reported in that table, and D and trimming were inferred from the DNA itself. The table includes about 53,000 clones, around 72% detected once. This CDR3 region has 14 residues. Germline V gene data show CDR1 as SGHTA and CDR2 as FQGTGA. Trimming shortened V by 5 bases and J by 7 bases, and 15 bases separated the two germline ends. The sample consisted of peripheral blood. The gene calls are TRBV7-3 and TRBJ2-1; TRBD2 might be the D (5 bases). The receptor was isolated from a human donor with active or convalescent COVID-19. The donor label of this sample is uncertain. This CDR3 reads CASSRPGSQNEQFF. The DNA for the CDR3 is TGTGCCAGCAGCCGGCCGGGATCGCAAAATGAGCAGTTCTTC.